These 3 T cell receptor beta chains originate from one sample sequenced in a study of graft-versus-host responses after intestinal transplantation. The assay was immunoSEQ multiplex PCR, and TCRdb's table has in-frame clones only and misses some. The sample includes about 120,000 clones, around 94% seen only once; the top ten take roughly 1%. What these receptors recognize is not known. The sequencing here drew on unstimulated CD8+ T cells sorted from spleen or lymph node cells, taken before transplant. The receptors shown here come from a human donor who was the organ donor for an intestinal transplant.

CDR3: CASSFFLGALCEQYF. The CDR3, as DNA: TGTGCCAGCAGCTTTTTTCTGGGGGCCCTTTGCGAGCAGTACTTC. This chain joins TRBV11-2 and TRBJ2-7; weak D call: TRBD1 (6 bases). This CDR3 comprises 15 residues. Deletions cut 3 bases from V and 6 bases from J, with 18 bases between. The germline V gene encodes CDR1 SGHAT and CDR2 FQNNGV.

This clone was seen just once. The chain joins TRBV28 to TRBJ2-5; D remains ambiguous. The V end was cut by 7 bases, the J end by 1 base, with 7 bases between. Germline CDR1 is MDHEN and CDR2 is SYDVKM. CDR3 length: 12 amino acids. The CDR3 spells CASKKGQETQYF. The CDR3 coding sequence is TGTGCCAGCAAAAAGGGCCAAGAGACCCAGTACTTC.

The CDR3 loop reads CASSLRGHGYGYTF. CDR3 nucleotide sequence: TGTGCCAGCAGCTTAAGGGGGCACGGCTATGGCTACACCTTC. The chain employs TRBV7-8 and TRBJ1-2; 7 bases fit TRBD1. V gave up 2 bases and J gave up 4 bases; unmatched junction bases: 4. Germline V gene sequence: CDR1 SGHVS, CDR2 FQNEAQ. The CDR3 runs to 14 residues.